This passage covers 9 T cell receptor beta chains from one sample sequenced in a study of T cells in Graves' hyperthyroidism and ophthalmopathy. RNA transcripts yielded amplified TCR beta CDR3 regions. First-round RT-PCR with HTBI primers amplified the TCR CDR3 region. TCRdb called the multiplex PCR reads again in MiXCR, with one record for every CDR3 protein. The sample has under 400,000 distinct CDR3 sequences; roughly 25% are singletons. The sequenced sample consisted of blood. These receptors were obtained from a man aged 45 to 65 with Graves' hyperthyroidism.

This clonotype was observed at least ten times. The V gene is TRBV3-1, the J gene TRBJ1-2; D perhaps matches TRBD1 (5 bases). This CDR3 spans 15 amino acids. The V end was cut by 4 bases, the J end by 8 bases, with 20 bases between. Germline-derived CDR1 and CDR2 are LGHDT and YNNKEL (reference sequence). The DNA for the CDR3 is TGTGCCAGCAGCCTAGACAGCGCACCGGCGGGAGGCTACACCTTC. This gives the protein CASSLDSAPAGGYTF.

The chain couples TRBV12-3 or TRBV12-4 to TRBJ2-1, with TRBD2 matching over 9 bases. J lost 4 bases, V lost 6 bases, and 10 bases had no gene match. The CDR3 runs to 16 residues. Here the CDR3 DNA reads TGTGCCAGCAGCTACTTGGCTAGCGGGAAATACAATGAGCAGTTCTTC. Protein sequence: CASSYLASGKYNEQFF.

In this sample, this clonotype turned up a few times. The chain has TRBV29-1 and TRBJ1-2; no clear D. Trimming removed 5 bases from V and 2 bases from J, with 12 bases in between. Germline V gives CDR1 SQVTM, CDR2 ANQGSEA. The CDR3 is made up of 13 amino acids. This chain's CDR3 is CSVHQAENYGYTF. In nucleotides, the CDR3 is TGCAGCGTTCATCAGGCGGAAAACTATGGCTACACCTTC.

At least ten counts were recorded for this clonotype. The chain has TRBV11-2 and TRBJ2-3; D remains unclear. The CDR3 is 14 residues long. Germline V gives CDR1 SGHAT, CDR2 FQNNGV. V was shortened by 3 bases and J by 2 bases, with 9 bases between the two germline ends. CDR3 loop: CASSFLDLTDTQYF. The CDR3 nucleotides are TGTGCCAGCAGCTTCCTGGACCTCACAGATACGCAGTATTTT. Using reference TRBV11-2 and TRBJ2-3 for the parts outside the CDR3, the full variable domain is EAGVAQSPRYKIIEKRQSVAFWCNPISGHATLYWYQQILGQGPKLLIQFQNNGVVDDSQLPKDRFSAERLKGVDSTLKIQPAKLEDSAVYLCASSFLDLTDTQYFGPGTRLTVL.

This clonotype appeared many times. The rearrangement joins TRBV3-1 to TRBJ1-1; 9 bases align to TRBD1. Germline CDR1 LGHDT, CDR2 YNNKEL (reference sequence). The CDR3 extends over 14 amino acids. Unmatched junction bases numbered 1, after V lost 2 bases and J lost 3 bases. DNA of the CDR3: TGTGCCAGCAGCCAAACAGGGGGCTACACTGAAGCTTTCTTT. Encoded protein: CASSQTGGYTEAFF.

In this sample, this clonotype turned up once. The gene calls are TRBV7-9 and TRBJ2-3, with TRBD1 matching 7 bases. Trimming cost V 3 bases and J 3 bases; bases outside gene matches: 3. This CDR3 has 14 residues. The germline V gene has CDR1 SEHNR and CDR2 FQNEAQ (reference sequence). CDR3: CASSFETGTDTQYF. The CDR3 coding sequence is TGTGCCAGCAGCTTCGAGACAGGGACAGATACGCAGTATTTT.

This chain connects TRBV25-1 to TRBJ2-3, with D possibly matching TRBD2 (5 bases). Trimming pared 8 bases from V and 5 bases from J, leaving 20 bases between. The CDR3 covers 15 residues. CDR1 and CDR2 from the germline V gene are MGHDK and SYGVNS. The CDR3 DNA follows: TGTGCCAGCGGGAGAGTGGGCTCGGCGGGAGATACGCAGTATTTT. Residues: CASGRVGSAGDTQYF.

The V and J genes are TRBV27 and TRBJ2-5; 10 bases are shared with TRBD2. J gave up 0 bases and V 5 bases, and 3 bases lay outside the gene matches. Germline CDR1 MNHEY, CDR2 SMNVEV (reference sequence). This CDR3 has 15 amino acids. CDR3 amino acids: CASSVAGGNQETQYF. CDR3 DNA: TGTGCCAGCAGTGTAGCGGGAGGAAACCAAGAGACCCAGTACTTC.

This clonotype was seen a few times. This chain joins TRBV5-1 and TRBJ2-7; perhaps TRBD2 as D (5 bases). Germline CDR1 is SGHRS and CDR2 is YFSETQ. V lost 4 bases and J lost 3, with 11 bases in between. This CDR3 comprises 13 residues. The CDR3 spells CASSDREDYEQYF. CDR3 coding DNA: TGCGCCAGCAGCGACCGGGAAGACTACGAGCAGTACTTC.